This TCR beta chain stems from a study of blood T cell repertoires in COVID-19. Germline values: CDR1 MDHEN, CDR2 SYDVKM. Unmatched junction bases numbered 2, after V lost 2 bases and J lost 6 bases. The CDR3 totals 13 residues. Sequenced by immunoSEQ multiplex PCR; TCRdb stores in-frame clones only, minus some. Among about 320,000 clones listed, 89% were seen once. Sequencing was carried out using PBMCs or T cells enriched from blood (not recorded which). This clonotype originated in a man in his sixties who had recovered from COVID-19. The chain is built from TRBV28 and TRBJ2-7; 9 nucleotides agree with TRBD1. CDR3 region: CASSLGTGSEQYF. In DNA form, the CDR3 reads TGTGCCAGCAGTTTAGGGACAGGGTCCGAGCAGTACTTC.